A single TCR beta chain is shown here with its context. Its antigen is currently unknown. This specimen belongs to a study of T cell responses to AZD1222 COVID-19 vaccine. Study at large: Combined were second doses at about 4 or about 12 weeks. General study results and limits: Sampled repertoires all dated from after the peak T cell response. Vaccine-associated CD4 TCRs ranged over spike, dominating at 160-218 and 743-854. Donor demographics were predominantly white British with a female majority; clonal diversity may be underestimated.

This CDR3 is built from 15 residues. With V trimmed by 7 bases and J by 5 bases, 11 bases remained unmatched. Germline V CDR1 and CDR2: SGHTA, FQGNSA. Repertoires were generated with immunoSEQ multiplex PCR, while TCRdb's copy carries only in-frame clones and drops some. The sample has about 110,000 clones; 80% to 90% are singletons. This TCR was recovered from an adult in good health. The input for sequencing was peripheral blood, taken on day 0 of AZD1222 vaccination. The genes are TRBV7-2 and TRBJ2-7, with TRBD2 matching over 10 bases. CDR3 sequence: CASILTSGFIHEQYF. CDR3 coding DNA: TGTGCCAGCATACTGACTAGCGGGTTTATCCACGAGCAGTACTTC. Variable domain in full (rest from reference TRBV7-2 and TRBJ2-7): GAGVSQSPSNKVTEKGKDVELRCDPISGHTALYWYRQSLGQGLEFLIYFQGNSAPDKSGLPSDRFSAERTGGSVSTLTIQRTQQEDSAVYLCASILTSGFIHEQYFGPGTRLTVT.